The 14 T cell receptor beta chains below were found in one sample sequenced in a study of T cells after yellow fever vaccination. MiXCR, applied by TCRdb to the 5' RACE reads, yields one record per CDR3 protein. The sample gives 510,000 or so distinct CDR3 sequences, under 25% of which show up once; approximately 15% is in the top ten. The source was PBMCs, collected 15 days after the yellow fever booster vaccination. These receptors came from a man aged 25-40 years who received the YFV17D yellow fever vaccine.

The J gene is TRBJ2-3, the V gene TRBV10-3; D ambiguous. V lost 4 bases and J lost 3, with 8 bases in between. CDR3 length equals 13 residues. The germline V gene has CDR1 ENHRY and CDR2 SYGVKD. The CDR3 sequence is CAISVTATDTQYF. In DNA form, the CDR3 reads TGTGCCATCAGTGTAACCGCGACAGATACGCAGTATTTT.

This clonotype has just a few counts. The chain recombines TRBV29-1 with TRBJ1-2, with D unclear. CDR3 length equals 10 residues. Trimming took off 6 bases at V and 3 bases at J, with 5 bases between the two ends. The V gene's germline CDR1 is SQVTM and CDR2 ANQGSEA. The DNA for the CDR3 is TGCAGCGTCACGGACTATGGCTACACCTTC. It yields the protein CSVTDYGYTF.

The genes are TRBV20-1 and TRBJ2-7, with 11 bases matching TRBD2. Germline V gene sequence: CDR1 DFQATT, CDR2 SNEGSKA (reference sequence). J lost 1 base, V lost 5 bases, and 7 bases had no gene match. The CDR3 runs 15 residues. The CDR3 DNA is TGCAGTGCTCGTAGCGGGAGGGCCTCTTCCTACGAGCAGTACTTC. Its protein is CSARSGRASSYEQYF.

The chain combines TRBV20-1 with TRBJ2-7, with 9 positions matching TRBD2. In germline, CDR1 is DFQATT, CDR2 SNEGSKA (reference sequence). The CDR3 extends over 14 amino acids. V trimming: 2 bases; J trimming: 3 bases; junction bases outside the gene matches: 5. CDR3 sequence (DNA): TGCAGTGCTAGAACGGTAGCGGGAGACTACGAGCAGTACTTC. The encoded protein is CSARTVAGDYEQYF.

This clonotype was seen a handful of times. V usage is TRBV20-1 and J usage is TRBJ2-1; 8 positions match TRBD2. The V gene end was trimmed by 5 bases and the J gene end by 4 bases; junction bases not matched to a gene: 7. This CDR3 is 14 amino acids long. Per the germline V gene, CDR1 is DFQATT and CDR2 is SNEGSKA (reference sequence). The CDR3 loop reads CSAFSGEGYNEQFF. CDR3 DNA: TGCAGTGCTTTTAGCGGGGAGGGGTACAATGAGCAGTTCTTC.

This chain uses TRBV9 with TRBJ2-1; TRBD2 aligns across 8 bases. Germline loops: CDR1 SGDLS, CDR2 YYNGEE. Trimming cost V 6 bases and J 2 bases; bases outside gene matches: 10. This CDR3 is built from 16 residues. In DNA form, the CDR3 reads TGTGCCAGCACCAAAAGCGGGAGCCCAACCTACAATGAGCAGTTCTTC. It encodes CASTKSGSPTYNEQFF.

This clonotype was found a few times. This sequence joins TRBV2 and TRBJ2-1, with D maybe TRBD1 (6 bases). Germline values: CDR1 SNHLY, CDR2 FYNNEI. The CDR3 totals 17 residues. Trimming took 0 bases from V and 4 from J, leaving 16 bases between them. The CDR3 reads CASSEAGGQGQYNEQFF. As DNA, the CDR3 is TGTGCCAGCAGTGAAGCGGGTGGGCAGGGACAATACAATGAGCAGTTCTTC. Filled out from reference TRBV2 and TRBJ2-1, the complete variable domain reads EPEVTQTPSHQVTQMGQEVILRCVPISNHLYFYWYRQILGQKVEFLVSFYNNEISEKSEIFDDQFSVERPDGSNFTLKIRSTKLEDSAMYFCASSEAGGQGQYNEQFFGPGTRLTVL.

This clonotype was seen more than once but under ten times. The chain carries TRBV7-9 and TRBJ1-2; D might be TRBD1 (5 bases). Germline V gene lookup returns CDR1 SEHNR and CDR2 FQNEAQ (reference sequence). The CDR3 spans 13 residues. Trimming pared 5 bases from V and 6 bases from J, leaving 13 bases between. In DNA, the CDR3 is TGTGCCAGCAGCGGCCCAGCAGGGAATGGCTACACCTTC. Residues: CASSGPAGNGYTF.

The rearrangement joins TRBV11-1 to TRBJ1-5; D unclear. Germline V gene data show CDR1 as SGHAT and CDR2 as FQDESV (reference sequence). Trimming cost V 5 bases and J 9 bases, with 14 bases left between them. CDR3 length: 13 amino acids. The CDR3 reads CASSIESQGPQHF. The CDR3 DNA reads TGTGCCAGCAGCATTGAATCCCAAGGGCCCCAGCATTTT.

This clonotype was detected only a few times. The gene calls are TRBV11-3 and TRBJ2-1; D is unresolved. Per the germline V gene, CDR1 is SGHNT and CDR2 is YENEEA. The germline V and J ends were trimmed by 1 base and 7 bases, with 8 bases remaining between them. The CDR3 extends over 13 amino acids. The CDR3 protein is CASSLVHGNEQFF. The CDR3 DNA reads as TGTGCCAGCAGCTTAGTCCACGGGAATGAGCAGTTCTTC.

The chain recombines TRBV7-6 with TRBJ2-2; D remains ambiguous. V was shortened by 8 bases and J by 8 bases, with 12 bases between the two germline ends. The CDR3 runs 12 residues. CDR1 is SGHVS and CDR2 is FNYEAQ in the germline V gene. The CDR3 loop is CASARAGGELFF. In nucleotides, the CDR3 is TGTGCCAGCGCTCGAGCAGGAGGGGAGCTGTTTTTT.

The chain combines TRBV10-3 with TRBJ2-3, with D hard to call. The CDR3 sequence is 16 residues long. Germline V CDR1 and CDR2: ENHRY, SYGVKD. V was shortened by 1 base and J by 0 bases, with 11 bases between the two germline ends. The chain's CDR3 is CAISEFFGSSTDTQYF. DNA of the CDR3: TGTGCCATCAGTGAGTTTTTCGGCAGCAGCACAGATACGCAGTATTTT.

This clonotype came up a few times. The chain combines TRBV4-3 with TRBJ2-7; 9 nucleotides line up with TRBD1. The CDR3 consists of 15 residues. Germline V gene lookup returns CDR1 LGHNA and CDR2 YSLEER. The V segment lost 2 bases and the J segment 1 base; nucleotides outside the gene matches: 3. The CDR3 bases are TGCGCCAGCAGCCAACTGGGACAGGGTTCCTACGAGCAGTACTTC. It codes for CASSQLGQGSYEQYF.

This rearrangement joins TRBV3-1 to TRBJ2-7; D unclear. CDR3 size: 12 residues. Germline lookup yields CDR1 LGHDT and CDR2 YNNKEL (reference sequence). The V end lost 4 bases, the J end lost 6 bases, and 10 bases lay between the germline ends. The CDR3 sequence: CASSPREREQYF. The CDR3 DNA reads TGTGCCAGCAGCCCCAGAGAACGCGAGCAGTACTTC.